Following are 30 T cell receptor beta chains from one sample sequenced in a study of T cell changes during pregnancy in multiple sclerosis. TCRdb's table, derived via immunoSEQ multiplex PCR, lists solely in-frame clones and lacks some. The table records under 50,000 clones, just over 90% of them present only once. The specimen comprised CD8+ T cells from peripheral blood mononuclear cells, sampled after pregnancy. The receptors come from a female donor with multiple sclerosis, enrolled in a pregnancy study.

This CDR3 reads CASSGGTSGDNTYEQYF. The DNA of the CDR3 is TGTGCCAGCAGCGGGGGCACTAGCGGGGATAATACCTACGAGCAGTACTTC. The chain combines TRBV7-9 with TRBJ2-7; 10 bases line up with TRBD2. CDR1 and CDR2 from the germline V gene are SEHNR and FQNEAQ (reference sequence). V shed 5 bases and J 2 bases; nucleotides not matched to a gene: 12. There are 17 residues in the CDR3.

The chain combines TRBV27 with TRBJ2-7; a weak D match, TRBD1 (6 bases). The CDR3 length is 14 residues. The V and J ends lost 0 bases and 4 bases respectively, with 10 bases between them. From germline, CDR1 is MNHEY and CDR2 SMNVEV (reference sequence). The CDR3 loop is CASSLSVQGYEQYF. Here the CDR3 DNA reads TGTGCCAGCAGTTTATCTGTCCAGGGGTACGAGCAGTACTTC.

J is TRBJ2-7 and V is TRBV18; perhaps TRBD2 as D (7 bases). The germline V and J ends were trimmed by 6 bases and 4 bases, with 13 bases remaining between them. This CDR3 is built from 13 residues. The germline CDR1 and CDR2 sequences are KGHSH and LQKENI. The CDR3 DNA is TGTGCCAGCTCCTTGGGGGGGCCATACGAGCAGTACTTC. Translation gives CASSLGGPYEQYF. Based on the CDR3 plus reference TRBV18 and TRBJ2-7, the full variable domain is NAGVMQNPRHLVRRRGQEARLRCSPMKGHSHVYWYRQLPEEGLKFMVYLQKENIIDESGMPKERFSAEFPKEGPSILRIQQVVRGDSAAYFCASSLGGPYEQYFGPGTRLTVT.

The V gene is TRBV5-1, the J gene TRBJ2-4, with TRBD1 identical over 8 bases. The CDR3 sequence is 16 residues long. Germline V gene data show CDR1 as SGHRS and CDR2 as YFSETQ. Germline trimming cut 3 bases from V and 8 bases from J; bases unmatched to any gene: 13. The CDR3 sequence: CASSSYGGQGGDIQYF. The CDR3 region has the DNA TGCGCCAGCAGCTCTTATGGAGGACAGGGTGGAGACATTCAGTACTTC.

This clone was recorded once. The CDR3 loop reads CASSLTSGSYNEQFF. CDR3 coding DNA: TGTGCCAGCAGTTTAACTAGCGGCTCCTACAATGAGCAGTTCTTC. V is TRBV27 and J is TRBJ2-1; 8 nucleotides agree with TRBD2. Germline V gives CDR1 MNHEY, CDR2 SMNVEV (reference sequence). The CDR3 contains 15 residues. J gave up 0 bases and V 2 bases, and 0 bases lay outside the gene matches.

CDR3 nucleotide sequence: TGTGCCACCAGCGGAAACCGGGGAAACACTGAAGCTTTCTTT. Encoded protein: CATSGNRGNTEAFF. The gene calls are TRBV15 and TRBJ1-1, with D unclear. CDR1 and CDR2 from the germline V gene are LNHNV and YYDKDF (reference sequence). Trimming took 5 bases from V and 2 from J, leaving 12 bases between them. The length of the CDR3 is 14 residues.

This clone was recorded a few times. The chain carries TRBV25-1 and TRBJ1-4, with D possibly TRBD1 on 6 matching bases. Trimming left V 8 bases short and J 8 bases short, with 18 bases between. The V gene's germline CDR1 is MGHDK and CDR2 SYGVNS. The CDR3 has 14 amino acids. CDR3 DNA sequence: TGTGCCAGCTGGGGGGGGCAGGGGTACGAAAAACTGTTTTTT. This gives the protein CASWGGQGYEKLFF.

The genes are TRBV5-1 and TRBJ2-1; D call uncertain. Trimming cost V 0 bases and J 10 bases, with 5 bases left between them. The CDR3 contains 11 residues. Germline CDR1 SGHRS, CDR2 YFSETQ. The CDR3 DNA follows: TGCGCCAGCAGCTTGGAACAGGAGCAGTTCTTC. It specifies CASSLEQEQFF.

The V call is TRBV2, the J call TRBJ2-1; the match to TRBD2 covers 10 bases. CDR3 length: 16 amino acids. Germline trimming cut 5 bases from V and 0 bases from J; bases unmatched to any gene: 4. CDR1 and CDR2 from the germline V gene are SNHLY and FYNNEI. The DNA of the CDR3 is TGTGCCAGCAGTTGGACTAGCGGTAGCTCCTACAATGAGCAGTTCTTC. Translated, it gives CASSWTSGSSYNEQFF.

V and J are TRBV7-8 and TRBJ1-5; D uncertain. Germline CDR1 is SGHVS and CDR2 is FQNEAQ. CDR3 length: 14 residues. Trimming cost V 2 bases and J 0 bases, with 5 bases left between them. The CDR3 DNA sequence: TGTGCCAGCAGCTTATACAATAGCAATCAGCCCCAGCATTTT. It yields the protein CASSLYNSNQPQHF.

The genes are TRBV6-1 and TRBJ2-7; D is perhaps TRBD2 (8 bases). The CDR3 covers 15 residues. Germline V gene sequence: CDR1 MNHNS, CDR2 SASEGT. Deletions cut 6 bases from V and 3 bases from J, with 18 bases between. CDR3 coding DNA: TGTGCCAGCAGCGACGGGGGGGCAGGGGGCTACGAGCAGTACTTC. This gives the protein CASSDGGAGGYEQYF.

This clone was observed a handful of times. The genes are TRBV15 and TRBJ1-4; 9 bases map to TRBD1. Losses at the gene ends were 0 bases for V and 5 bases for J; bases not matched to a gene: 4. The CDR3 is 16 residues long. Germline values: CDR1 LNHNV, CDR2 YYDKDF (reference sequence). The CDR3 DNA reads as TGTGCCACCAGCAGAGAGAGCGGGACAGGGAATGAAAAACTGTTTTTT. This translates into CATSRESGTGNEKLFF.

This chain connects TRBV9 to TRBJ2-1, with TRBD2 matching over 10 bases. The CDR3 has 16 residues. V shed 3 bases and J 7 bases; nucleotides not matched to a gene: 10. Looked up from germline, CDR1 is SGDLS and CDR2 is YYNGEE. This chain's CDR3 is CASSEPAGGPFNEQFF. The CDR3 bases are TGTGCCAGCAGCGAGCCAGCGGGGGGGCCATTTAATGAGCAGTTCTTC.

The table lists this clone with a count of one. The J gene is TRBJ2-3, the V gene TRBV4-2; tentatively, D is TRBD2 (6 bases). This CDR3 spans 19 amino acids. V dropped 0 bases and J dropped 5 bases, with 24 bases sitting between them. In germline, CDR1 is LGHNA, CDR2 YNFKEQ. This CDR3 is CASSQEARTMVVAEDTQYF. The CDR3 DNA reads TGTGCCAGCAGCCAAGAAGCTAGGACTATGGTTGTCGCGGAAGATACGCAGTATTTT.

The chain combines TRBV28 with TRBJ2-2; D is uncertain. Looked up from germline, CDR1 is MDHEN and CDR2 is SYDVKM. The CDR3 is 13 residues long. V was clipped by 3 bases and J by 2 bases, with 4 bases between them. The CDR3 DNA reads TGTGCCAGCAGTTTTACTAACACCGGGGAGCTGTTTTTT. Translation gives CASSFTNTGELFF. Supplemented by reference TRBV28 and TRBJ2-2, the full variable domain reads DVKVTQSSRYLVKRTGEKVFLECVQDMDHENMFWYRQDPGLGLRLIYFSYDVKMKEKGDIPEGYSVSREKKERFSLILESASTNQTSMYLCASSFTNTGELFFGEGSRLTVL.

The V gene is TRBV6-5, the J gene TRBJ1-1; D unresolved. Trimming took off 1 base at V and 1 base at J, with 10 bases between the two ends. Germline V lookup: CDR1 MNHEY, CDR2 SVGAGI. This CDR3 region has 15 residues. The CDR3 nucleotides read TGTGCCAGCAGTTACTTAGGAGGACCGAACACTGAAGCTTTCTTT. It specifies CASSYLGGPNTEAFF.

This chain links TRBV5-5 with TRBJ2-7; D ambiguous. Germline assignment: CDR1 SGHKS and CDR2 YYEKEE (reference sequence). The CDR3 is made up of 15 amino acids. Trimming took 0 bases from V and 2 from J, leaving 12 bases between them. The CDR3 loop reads CASSLAKEPTYEQYF. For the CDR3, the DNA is TGTGCCAGCAGCTTGGCCAAGGAGCCTACCTACGAGCAGTACTTC.

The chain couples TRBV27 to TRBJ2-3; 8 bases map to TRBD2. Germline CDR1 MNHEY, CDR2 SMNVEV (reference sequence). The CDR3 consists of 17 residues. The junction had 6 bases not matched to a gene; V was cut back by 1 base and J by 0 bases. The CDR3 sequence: CASSLYPASGSTDTQYF. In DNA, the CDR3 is TGTGCCAGCAGTTTATATCCGGCTAGCGGGAGCACAGATACGCAGTATTTT.

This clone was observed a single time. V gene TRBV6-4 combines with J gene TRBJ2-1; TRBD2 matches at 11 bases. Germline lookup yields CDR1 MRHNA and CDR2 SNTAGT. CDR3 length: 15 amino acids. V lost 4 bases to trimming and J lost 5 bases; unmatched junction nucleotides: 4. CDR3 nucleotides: TGTGCCAGCAGTGCCCTAGCGGGGGGCAACAATGAGCAGTTCTTC. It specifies CASSALAGGNNEQFF.

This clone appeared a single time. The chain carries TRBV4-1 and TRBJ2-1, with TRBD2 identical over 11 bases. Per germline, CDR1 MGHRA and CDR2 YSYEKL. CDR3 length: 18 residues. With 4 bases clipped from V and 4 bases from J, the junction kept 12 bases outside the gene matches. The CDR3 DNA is TGCGCCAGCAGCCCGGACCCCCCACTAGCGGGAGCGTACAATGAGCAGTTCTTC. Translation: CASSPDPPLAGAYNEQFF.

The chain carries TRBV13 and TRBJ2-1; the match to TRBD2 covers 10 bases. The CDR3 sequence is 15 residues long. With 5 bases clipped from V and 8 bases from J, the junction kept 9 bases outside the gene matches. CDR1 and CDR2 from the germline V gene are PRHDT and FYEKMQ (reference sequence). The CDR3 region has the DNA TGTGCCAGCAGCCAAAGCGGGGGGGCAAGCGATGAGCAGTTCTTC. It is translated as CASSQSGGASDEQFF.

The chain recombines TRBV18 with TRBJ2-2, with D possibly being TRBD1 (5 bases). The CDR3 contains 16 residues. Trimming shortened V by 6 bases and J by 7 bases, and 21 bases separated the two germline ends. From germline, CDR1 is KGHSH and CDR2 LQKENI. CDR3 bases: TGTGCCAGCTCCCCCCCGGCGGCAGGGAAGAACGGGGAGCTGTTTTTT. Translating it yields CASSPPAAGKNGELFF.

The CDR3 bases are TGTGCCAGCAGCCAGGAATGGACAGGGGGGGACGAGCAGTACTTC. Translating gives CASSQEWTGGDEQYF. The V call is TRBV4-2, the J call TRBJ2-7; TRBD1 aligns across 10 bases. Germline V CDR1 and CDR2: LGHNA, YNFKEQ. V lost 3 bases, J lost 5 bases, and 7 bases stayed unmatched. The CDR3 spans 15 residues.

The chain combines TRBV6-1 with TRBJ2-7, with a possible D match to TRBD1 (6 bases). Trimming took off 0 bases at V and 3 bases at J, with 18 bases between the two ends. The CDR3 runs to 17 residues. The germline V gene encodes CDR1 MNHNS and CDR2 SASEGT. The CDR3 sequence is CASSEAVPIQGIYEQYF. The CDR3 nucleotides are TGTGCCAGCAGTGAAGCCGTCCCTATACAGGGAATCTACGAGCAGTACTTC.

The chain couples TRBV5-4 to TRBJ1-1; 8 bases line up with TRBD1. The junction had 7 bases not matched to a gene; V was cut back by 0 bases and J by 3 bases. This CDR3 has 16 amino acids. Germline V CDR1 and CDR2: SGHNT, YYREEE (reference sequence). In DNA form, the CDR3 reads TGTGCCAGCAGCTTGGTGAGGACAGGGAGGGACACTGAAGCTTTCTTT. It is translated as CASSLVRTGRDTEAFF.

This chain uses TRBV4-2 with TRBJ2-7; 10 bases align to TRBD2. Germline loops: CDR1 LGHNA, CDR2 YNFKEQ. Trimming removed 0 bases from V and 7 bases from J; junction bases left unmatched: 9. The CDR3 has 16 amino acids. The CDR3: CASSQDLSGGANEQYF. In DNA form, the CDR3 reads TGTGCCAGCAGCCAAGATTTGAGCGGGGGGGCCAATGAGCAGTACTTC.

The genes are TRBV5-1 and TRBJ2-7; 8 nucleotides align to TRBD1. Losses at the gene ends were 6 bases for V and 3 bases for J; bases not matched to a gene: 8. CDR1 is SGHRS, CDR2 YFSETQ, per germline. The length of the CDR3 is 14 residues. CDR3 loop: CASNPGTGHYEQYF. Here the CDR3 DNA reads TGCGCCAGCAACCCCGGGACAGGACACTACGAGCAGTACTTC.

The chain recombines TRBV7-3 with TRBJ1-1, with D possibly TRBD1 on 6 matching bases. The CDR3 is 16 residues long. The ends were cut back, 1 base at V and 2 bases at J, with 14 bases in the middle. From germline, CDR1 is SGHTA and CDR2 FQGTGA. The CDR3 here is CASSLRAGDPNTEAFF. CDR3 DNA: TGTGCCAGCAGCTTAAGGGCAGGGGATCCCAACACTGAAGCTTTCTTT.

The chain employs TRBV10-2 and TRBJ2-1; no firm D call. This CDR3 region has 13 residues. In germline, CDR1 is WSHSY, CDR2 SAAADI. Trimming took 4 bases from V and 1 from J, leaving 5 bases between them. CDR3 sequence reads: CASSGTSYNEQFF. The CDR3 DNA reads TGCGCCAGCAGTGGAACTTCCTACAATGAGCAGTTCTTC.

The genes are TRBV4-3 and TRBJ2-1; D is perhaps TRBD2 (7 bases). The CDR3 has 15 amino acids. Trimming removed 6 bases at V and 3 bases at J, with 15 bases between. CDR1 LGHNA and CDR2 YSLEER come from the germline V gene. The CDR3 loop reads CASSPGGRGYNEQFF. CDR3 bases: TGCGCCAGCAGTCCCGGGGGGCGGGGCTACAATGAGCAGTTCTTC.